This TCR beta chain was captured in a study of T cell responses to AZD1222 COVID-19 vaccine. Whole-study findings and limits: Among those given AZD1222, only five or six were seropositive at baseline. Researchers report vaccine-associated CD4 TCRs spanning spike, with dominance at 160-218 and 743-854. It was only after the peak T cell response that any repertoires were sampled. Among the donors, most were white British and more were female, and clonal diversity was possibly underestimated.

Sequenced by immunoSEQ multiplex PCR; TCRdb stores in-frame clones only, minus some. Of more than 150,000 clones in the sample, 70% to 90% were seen once. The CDR3 spans 15 residues. Trimming removed 2 bases from V and 9 bases from J; junction bases left unmatched: 6. Germline V lookup: CDR1 KGHSH, CDR2 LQKENI. Of note for this clone: Its antigen is unidentified.

V and J are TRBV18 and TRBJ2-1, with 11 bases fitting TRBD2. The source is an adult in good health. The sample here was peripheral blood, taken on day 0 of AZD1222 vaccination. The CDR3 reads CASSPTSGGEIEQFF. CDR3 bases: TGTGCCAGCTCACCAACTAGCGGGGGAGAAATTGAGCAGTTCTTC.